This T cell receptor (beta chain) is from a study of identifying expanded T cells in peripheral blood. The study, taken as a whole, reports: Variance in clone template counts between approximately two-week samples significantly increased with total template count across all healthy donors.

Assay used: immunoSEQ multiplex PCR; TCRdb lists only in-frame clones, some missing. The sample has 110,000 or so clones, 88% seen once. Comment on this clone: Its specificity is unknown.

The receptor was derived from a person aged 18-70 years in good health. Sequencing was done on a sample of blood.

The CDR3 DNA sequence: TGCGCCAGCAGCTTGGACTGGGGACGGAACGAGCAGTACTTC. It yields the protein CASSLDWGRNEQYF. The rearrangement uses TRBV5-1 and TRBJ2-7, with D possibly being TRBD1 or TRBD2 (5 bases each). The CDR3 is 14 residues long. In germline, CDR1 is SGHRS, CDR2 YFSETQ. The V end lost 0 bases, the J end lost 5 bases, and 12 bases lay between the germline ends.